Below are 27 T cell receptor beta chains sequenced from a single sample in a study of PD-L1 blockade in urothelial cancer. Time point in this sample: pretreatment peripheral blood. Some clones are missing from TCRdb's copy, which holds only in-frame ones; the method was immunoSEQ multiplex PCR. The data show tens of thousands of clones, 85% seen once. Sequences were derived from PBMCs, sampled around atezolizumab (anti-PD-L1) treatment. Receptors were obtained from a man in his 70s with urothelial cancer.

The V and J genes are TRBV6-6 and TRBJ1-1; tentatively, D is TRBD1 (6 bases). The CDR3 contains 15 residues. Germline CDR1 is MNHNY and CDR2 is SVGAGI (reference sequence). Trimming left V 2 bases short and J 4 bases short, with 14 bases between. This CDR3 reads CASSYTRQASTEAFF. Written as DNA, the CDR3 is TGTGCCAGCAGTTACACCCGACAGGCTAGCACTGAAGCTTTCTTT.

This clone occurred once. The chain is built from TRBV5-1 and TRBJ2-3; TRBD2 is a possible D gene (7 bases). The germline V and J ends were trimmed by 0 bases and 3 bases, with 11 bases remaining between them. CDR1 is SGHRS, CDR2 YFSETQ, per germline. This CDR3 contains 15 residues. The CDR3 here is CASSLVGRGTDTQYF. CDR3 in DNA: TGCGCCAGCAGCTTGGTAGGGAGGGGGACAGATACGCAGTATTTT.

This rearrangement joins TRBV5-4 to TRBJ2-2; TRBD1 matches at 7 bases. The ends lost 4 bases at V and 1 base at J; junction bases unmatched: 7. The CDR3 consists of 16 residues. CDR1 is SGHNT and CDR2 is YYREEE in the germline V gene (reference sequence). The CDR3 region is CASSLPGTVNTGELFF. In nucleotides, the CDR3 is TGTGCCAGCAGCCTCCCCGGGACAGTGAACACCGGGGAGCTGTTTTTT.

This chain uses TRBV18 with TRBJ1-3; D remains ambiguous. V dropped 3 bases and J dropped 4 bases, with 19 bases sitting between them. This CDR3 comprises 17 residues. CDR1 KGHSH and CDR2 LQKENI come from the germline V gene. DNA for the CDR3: TGTGCCAGCTCACCGGGAGCTACCGTCCAGGCAGGAAACACCATATATTTT. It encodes CASSPGATVQAGNTIYF.

CDR3 protein: CASSPNSGSSYEQYF. CDR3 nucleotides: TGTGCCAGCAGCCCAAATAGCGGGAGCTCCTACGAGCAGTACTTC. The rearrangement joins TRBV5-4 to TRBJ2-7; the match to TRBD2 covers 9 bases. Trimming removed 4 bases from V and 0 bases from J; junction bases left unmatched: 5. There are 15 residues in the CDR3. Germline V lookup: CDR1 SGHNT, CDR2 YYREEE (reference sequence).

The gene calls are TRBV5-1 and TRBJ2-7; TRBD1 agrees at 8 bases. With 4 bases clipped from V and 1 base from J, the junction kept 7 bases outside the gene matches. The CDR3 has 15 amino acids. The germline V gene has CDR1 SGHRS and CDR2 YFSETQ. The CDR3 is CASSLGQAASYEQYF. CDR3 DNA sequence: TGCGCCAGCAGCCTGGGACAGGCGGCGTCCTACGAGCAGTACTTC.

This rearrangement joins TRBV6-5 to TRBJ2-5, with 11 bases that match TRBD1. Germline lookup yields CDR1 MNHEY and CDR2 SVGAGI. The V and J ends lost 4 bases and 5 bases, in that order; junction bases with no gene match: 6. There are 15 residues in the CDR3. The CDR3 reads CASSLRTGGVETQYF. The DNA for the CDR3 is TGTGCCAGCAGTTTGAGGACAGGGGGCGTGGAGACCCAGTACTTC.

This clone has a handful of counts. CDR3 region: CASSFQLAGGHNTGELFF. CDR3 in DNA: TGCGCCAGCAGCTTCCAACTAGCGGGAGGCCACAACACCGGGGAGCTGTTTTTT. This chain links TRBV5-1 with TRBJ2-2, with 12 positions matching TRBD2. In germline, CDR1 is SGHRS, CDR2 YFSETQ. The CDR3 has 18 residues. J gave up 2 bases and V 2 bases, and 7 bases lay outside the gene matches.

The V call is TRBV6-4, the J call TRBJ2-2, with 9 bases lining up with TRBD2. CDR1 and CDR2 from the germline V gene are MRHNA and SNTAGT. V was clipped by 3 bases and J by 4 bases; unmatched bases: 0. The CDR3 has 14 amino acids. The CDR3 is CASSEAGGTGELFF. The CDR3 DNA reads TGTGCCAGCAGTGAAGCGGGAGGCACCGGGGAGCTGTTTTTT.

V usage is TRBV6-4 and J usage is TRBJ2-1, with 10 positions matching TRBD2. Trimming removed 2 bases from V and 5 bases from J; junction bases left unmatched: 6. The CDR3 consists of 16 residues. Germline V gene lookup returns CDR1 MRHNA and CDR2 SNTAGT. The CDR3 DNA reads TGTGCCAGCAGTGACGAGGCTAGCGGGGGCCACAATGAGCAGTTCTTC. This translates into CASSDEASGGHNEQFF.

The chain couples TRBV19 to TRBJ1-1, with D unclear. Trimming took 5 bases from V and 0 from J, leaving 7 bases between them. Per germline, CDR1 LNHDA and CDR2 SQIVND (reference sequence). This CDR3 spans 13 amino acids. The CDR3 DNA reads TGTGCCAGTAGTTTTAATTTGAACACTGAAGCTTTCTTT. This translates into CASSFNLNTEAFF.

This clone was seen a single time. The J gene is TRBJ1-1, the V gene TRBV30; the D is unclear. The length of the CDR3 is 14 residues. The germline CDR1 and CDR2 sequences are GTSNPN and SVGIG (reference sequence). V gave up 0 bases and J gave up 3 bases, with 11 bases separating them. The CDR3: CAWSVRVLHTEAFF. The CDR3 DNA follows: TGTGCCTGGAGTGTGAGAGTGCTACACACTGAAGCTTTCTTT.

DNA for the CDR3: TGCAGCGTTGTGGCAGCGACCTACGAGCAGTACTTC. As protein: CSVVAATYEQYF. This chain connects TRBV29-1 to TRBJ2-7; unclear D gene. The CDR3 contains 12 residues. The germline gives CDR1 SQVTM, CDR2 ANQGSEA. Trimming took off 4 bases at V and 2 bases at J, with 9 bases between the two ends.

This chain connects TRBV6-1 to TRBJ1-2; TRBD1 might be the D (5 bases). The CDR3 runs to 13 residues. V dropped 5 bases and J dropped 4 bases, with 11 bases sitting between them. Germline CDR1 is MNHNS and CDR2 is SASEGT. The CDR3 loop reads CASSPRGFYGYTF. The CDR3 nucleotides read TGTGCCAGCAGTCCTCGGGGGTTCTATGGCTACACCTTC.

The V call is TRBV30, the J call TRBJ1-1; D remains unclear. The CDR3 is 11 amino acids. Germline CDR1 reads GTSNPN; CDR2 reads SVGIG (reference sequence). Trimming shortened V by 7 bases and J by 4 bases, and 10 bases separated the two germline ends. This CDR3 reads CASRVGTEAFF. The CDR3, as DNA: TGTGCCTCCCGCGTCGGCACTGAAGCTTTCTTT.

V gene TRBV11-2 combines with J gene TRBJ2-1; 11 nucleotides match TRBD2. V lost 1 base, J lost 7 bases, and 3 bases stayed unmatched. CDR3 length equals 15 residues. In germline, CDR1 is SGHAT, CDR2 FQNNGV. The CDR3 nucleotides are TGTGCCAGCAGCTTAGTAGCGGGAGGGCCTAATGAGCAGTTCTTC. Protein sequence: CASSLVAGGPNEQFF. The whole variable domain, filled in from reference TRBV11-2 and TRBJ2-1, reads EAGVAQSPRYKIIEKRQSVAFWCNPISGHATLYWYQQILGQGPKLLIQFQNNGVVDDSQLPKDRFSAERLKGVDSTLKIQPAKLEDSAVYLCASSLVAGGPNEQFFGPGTRLTVL.

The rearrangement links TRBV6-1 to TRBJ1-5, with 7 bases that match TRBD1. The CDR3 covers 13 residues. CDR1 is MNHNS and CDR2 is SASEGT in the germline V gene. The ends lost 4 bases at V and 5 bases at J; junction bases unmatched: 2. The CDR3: CASSGTGDQPQHF. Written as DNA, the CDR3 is TGTGCCAGCAGTGGAACAGGGGATCAGCCCCAGCATTTT.

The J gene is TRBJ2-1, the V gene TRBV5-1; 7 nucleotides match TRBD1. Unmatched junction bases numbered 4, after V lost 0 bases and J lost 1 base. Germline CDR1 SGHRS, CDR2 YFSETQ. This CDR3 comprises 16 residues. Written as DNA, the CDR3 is TGCGCCAGCAGCTTGGTAGCAGGGGGATCCTACAATGAGCAGTTCTTC. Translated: CASSLVAGGSYNEQFF.

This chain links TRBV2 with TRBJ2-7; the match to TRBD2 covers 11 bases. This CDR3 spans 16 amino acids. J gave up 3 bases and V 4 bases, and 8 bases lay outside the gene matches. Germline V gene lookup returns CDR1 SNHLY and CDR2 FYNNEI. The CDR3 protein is CASSGILAGVNYEQYF. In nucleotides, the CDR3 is TGTGCCAGCAGTGGTATACTAGCGGGAGTCAACTACGAGCAGTACTTC.

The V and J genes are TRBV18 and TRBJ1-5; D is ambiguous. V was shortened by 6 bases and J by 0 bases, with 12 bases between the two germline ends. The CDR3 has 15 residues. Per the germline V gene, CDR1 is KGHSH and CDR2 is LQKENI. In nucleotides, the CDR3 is TGTGCCAGCTCCCTGCGGGGTATTAGCAATCAGCCCCAGCATTTT. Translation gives CASSLRGISNQPQHF.

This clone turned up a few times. The CDR3 sequence: CASARGDLLNTEAFF. The CDR3 coding sequence is TGTGCCAGCGCCAGGGGAGACCTATTGAACACTGAAGCTTTCTTT. J is TRBJ1-1 and V is TRBV28; TRBD1 is a possible D gene (6 bases). Trimming left V 8 bases short and J 0 bases short, with 16 bases between. The CDR3 spans 15 residues. CDR1 is MDHEN and CDR2 is SYDVKM in the germline V gene.

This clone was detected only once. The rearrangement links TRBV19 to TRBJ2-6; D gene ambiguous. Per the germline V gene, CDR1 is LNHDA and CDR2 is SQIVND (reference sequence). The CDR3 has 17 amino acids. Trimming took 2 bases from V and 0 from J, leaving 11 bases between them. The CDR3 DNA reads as TGTGCCAGTAGTATACCAGGCTTTTACTCTGGGGCCAACGTCCTGACTTTC. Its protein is CASSIPGFYSGANVLTF.

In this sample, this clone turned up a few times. This CDR3 is CASSLLSSHRWAGTTEAFF. CDR3 in DNA: TGTGCCAGCAGCTTATTGTCGTCGCATCGTTGGGCAGGAACCACTGAAGCTTTCTTT. The chain uses TRBV7-2 and TRBJ1-1; D call uncertain. The CDR3 has 19 residues. V shed 2 bases and J shed 4 bases, with 26 bases lying between them. CDR1 SGHTA and CDR2 FQGNSA come from the germline V gene.

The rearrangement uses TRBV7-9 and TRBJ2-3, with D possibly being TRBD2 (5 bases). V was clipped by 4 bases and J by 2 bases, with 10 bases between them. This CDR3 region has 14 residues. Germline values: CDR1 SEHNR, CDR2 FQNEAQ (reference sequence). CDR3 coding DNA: TGTGCCAGCAGCTCTCCAGCGGTCACAGATACGCAGTATTTT. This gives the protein CASSSPAVTDTQYF.

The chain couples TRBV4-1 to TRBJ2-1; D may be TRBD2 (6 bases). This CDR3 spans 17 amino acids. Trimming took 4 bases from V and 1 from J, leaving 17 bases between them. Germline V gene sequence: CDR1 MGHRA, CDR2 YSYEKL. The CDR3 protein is CASSLPREGRSYNEQFF. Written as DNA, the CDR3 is TGCGCCAGCAGCCTCCCCCGAGAGGGGAGGTCCTACAATGAGCAGTTCTTC.

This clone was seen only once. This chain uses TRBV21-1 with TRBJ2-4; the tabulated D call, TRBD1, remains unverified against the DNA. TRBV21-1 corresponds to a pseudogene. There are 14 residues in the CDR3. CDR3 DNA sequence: TGTGCCCGATCGCTCCGGGACACCAAAAACATTCAGTACTTC. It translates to CARSLRDTKNIQYF.

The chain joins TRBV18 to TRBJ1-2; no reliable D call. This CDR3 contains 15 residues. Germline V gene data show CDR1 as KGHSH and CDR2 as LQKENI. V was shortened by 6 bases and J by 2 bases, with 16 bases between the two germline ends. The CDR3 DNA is TGTGCCAGCTCCCCTGATACTGACGGGAACTATGGCTACACCTTC. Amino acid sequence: CASSPDTDGNYGYTF.